The rows below give T cell receptor beta chains drawn from one sample of a study of shared clonotypes between healthy human individuals. Using immunoSEQ multiplex PCR, the repertoire was profiled, and TCRdb retains in-frame clones only, with some absent. The data hold 2 million to 3 million clones, with over 85% observed a single time. What was sequenced was naive CD4+ T cells from PBMCs. The source of these receptors is a man between 18 and 29 years old in good health. Some clones in this sample may be carry-over from other donors' samples. Each CDR3 is given with its conserved first and last residue. A D gene is named only where the DNA matches it firmly. Only some rows state a clone size, as once, few, many or a class for expanded clones.

NA TRBJ2-2 NA TRBV6-4 TGTGCCAGCAGTCGGGACTGGGTTGACGGGGAGCTGTTTTTT CASSRDWVDGELFF
NA TRBJ2-5 NA TRBV5-1 TGCGCCAGCAGCTTTACAGACGAAGAGACCCAGTACTTC CASSFTDEETQYF
once TRBJ1-3 TRBD1 TRBV5-1 TGCGCCAGCACTCCTACAGGGGCAGTTGGAAACACCATATATTTT CASTPTGAVGNTIYF
NA TRBJ1-3 NA TRBV28 TGTGCCAGCAGTTTATGGAACACCATATATTTT CASSLWNTIYF
NA TRBJ1-1 NA TRBV7-9 TGTGCCAGCAGTTCGGGACTCCTGAGGGATGCTTTCTTT CASSSGLLRDAFF
NA TRBJ2-7 NA TRBV5-4 TGTGCCAGCAGCACCGGTTTTAACGAGCGGCAGTACTTC CASSTGFNERQYF
NA TRBJ2-7 TRBD1 TRBV4-1 TGCGCCAGCAGCCAAGAGAGGCAGGGGGCAAACGAGCAGTACTTC CASSQERQGANEQYF
NA TRBJ2-7 NA TRBV6-5 TGTGCCAGCAGTTTACCCCGGTCCTACGAGCAGTACTTC CASSLPRSYEQYF
NA TRBJ2-1 NA TRBV18 TGTGCCAGCTCACCACCCCCCGGTACGGGCAATGAGCAGTTCTTC CASSPPPGTGNEQFF
NA TRBJ2-5 NA TRBV6-5 TGTGCCAGCAGGTACAATAGGGATGCTGCTTTGGAGCAGTACTTC CASRYNRDAALEQYF
NA TRBJ2-7 TRBD2 TRBV7-8 TGTGCCAGCAGCTTAGGTCTAGCGGGAGTTTCCGAGCAGTACTTC CASSLGLAGVSEQYF
NA TRBJ2-3 NA TRBV7-2 TGTGCCAGCAGCCCAAACACAGATACGCAGTATTTT CASSPNTDTQYF
NA TRBJ2-7 NA TRBV10-1 TGCGCCAGCGGAGGTGGGGTTGGCGAGCAGTACTTC CASGGGVGEQYF
NA TRBJ1-4 NA TRBV6-1 TGTGCCAGCCAAGGGGACGAGAATGAAAAACTGTTTTTT CASQGDENEKLFF
NA TRBJ1-5 TRBD1 TRBV6-1 TGTGCCAGCAGTGAACGAGGGGGCGGCAATCAGCCCCAGCATTTT CASSERGGGNQPQHF
NA TRBJ2-7 NA TRBV5-1 TGCGCCAGCAGCTTGAGTACAGTTACCTACGAGCAGTACTTC CASSLSTVTYEQYF
NA TRBJ1-2 TRBD1 TRBV28 TGTGCCAGCAGCAGCACAGGGGTAGAATATGGCTACACCTTC CASSSTGVEYGYTF
NA TRBJ2-7 NA TRBV29-1 TGCAGCCCCCAACGGAGGGCAGGGATCAACTACGAGCAGTACTTC CSPQRRAGINYEQYF
NA TRBJ2-1 TRBD2 TRBV5-1 TGCGCCAGCAGCTCCCGTGTAGCGGGGACAAACAATGAGCAGTTCTTC CASSSRVAGTNNEQFF
NA TRBJ2-7 TRBD2 TRBV5-4 TGTGCCAGCAGCTTGGGACTAGCGGGAGGTCGCTCCTACGAGCAGTACTTC CASSLGLAGGRSYEQYF
NA TRBJ1-6 NA TRBV5-4 TGTGCCAGCAGCTCTTCCGAACCCTATAATTCACCCCTCCACTTT CASSSSEPYNSPLHF
NA TRBJ1-5 TRBD1 TRBV19 TGTGCCAGTAGTGACAGGGATAGCAATCAGCCCCAGCATTTT CASSDRDSNQPQHF
once TRBJ2-1 NA TRBV7-2 TGTGCCAGCAGCACCCGCCTTCAGTTCTTC CASSTRLQFF
NA TRBJ1-3 TRBD1 TRBV5-6 TGTGCCAGCAGCTACCTTCCGGGACAGGGGAGGCACACCATATATTTT CASSYLPGQGRHTIYF
NA TRBJ2-1 NA TRBV7-3 TGTGCCAGCAGCCCAACGAGTACTATTGAGCAGTTCTTC CASSPTSTIEQFF